This TCR beta chain was profiled in a study of blood T cell repertoires in COVID-19. Study-level information: The analysed material was cDNA or gDNA that came from T cells, B-cell-depleted T cells, or PBMCs.

This CDR3 is 16 amino acids long. CDR1 is MGHRA, CDR2 YSYEKL, per germline. V lost 2 bases to trimming and J lost 6 bases; unmatched junction nucleotides: 7. This table comes from immunoSEQ multiplex PCR, and its TCRdb copy is limited to in-frame clones, with some not included. This table has about 89,000 clones, about two thirds appearing once. This clone has more than one count but fewer than ten. The TCR originated in an elderly woman with acute or convalescent COVID-19. Sequencing was carried out using peripheral blood. The rearrangement links TRBV4-1 to TRBJ1-5; 10 nucleotides match TRBD1. CDR3 sequence: CASSQSQTGGLQPQHF. Here the CDR3 DNA reads TGCGCCAGCAGCCAATCCCAGACAGGGGGCCTTCAGCCCCAGCATTTT.